Reported below is one T cell receptor beta chain. Trimming left V 0 bases short and J 2 bases short, with 9 bases between. CDR3 length: 14 residues. Germline loops: CDR1 SGHDT, CDR2 YYEEEE. This sample is part of a study of shared clonotypes between healthy human individuals. Measured with immunoSEQ multiplex PCR; TCRdb has only the in-frame clones, and not every one. The table includes about 680,000 clones, 73% detected once. The sample taken for sequencing was memory CD4+ T cells sorted from blood. As to subset: CD45RA-negative fraction. The receptor comes from a woman in her 30s in good health. The V gene is TRBV5-6, the J gene TRBJ2-7, with D perhaps given as TRBD1 or TRBD2 (5 bases each). CDR3 nucleotides: TGTGCCAGCAGCTTGGGGGACGGAACCTACGAGCAGTACTTC. Translating gives CASSLGDGTYEQYF. The full variable domain, rest sourced from reference TRBV5-6 and TRBJ2-7, is DAGVTQSPTHLIKTRGQQVTLRCSPKSGHDTVSWYQQALGQGPQFIFQYYEEEERQRGNFPDRFSGHQFPNYSSELNVNALLLGDSALYLCASSLGDGTYEQYFGPGTRLTVT.